This note documents a single T cell receptor (beta chain) sequence. There are a few counts of this clone. Its antigen remains undetermined. No base quality values were provided; no much bigger clone lies one nucleotide off. The cohort consisted of 666 healthy bone marrow donors. At the time of sampling, every cohort member was nominally healthy, though immune exposures that went unrecorded were likely present. The donor was CMV seropositive and was included in the group of almost 300 seropositive cohort members. Each donor provided a peripheral blood sample, and peripheral blood mononuclear cells were used for TCR beta sequencing. Genomic DNA extraction from the blood cell samples was performed with the Qiagen DNeasy Blood Extraction Kit. The source of the sample is a study of cytomegalovirus exposure and HLA in healthy donors (dated by TCRdb to about 2017). In the study overall: In an earlier analysis of some 550 of the donors, 250 to 350 Gb of sequence data and approximately 120 million unique TCR beta sequences from about 179 million T cells were reported. Because of strong linkage in the cohort, roughly five DR-DQ haplotypes were treated as single units for association and clustering. Besides the first cohort of 550 to 750 subjects, a separate validation cohort made up of 90 to 150 different subjects was used. High-throughput TCR immunosequencing, statistical association of individual TCRs with disease status, and machine learning were combined to predict cytomegalovirus infection status. Of the roughly 400 genotyped donors, approximately 80% were placed in the genetic ancestry cluster associated with self-reported Caucasian donors. Using immunosequencing, the study profiled T cell repertoires from fewer than 850 subjects and related those repertoires to cytomegalovirus serostatus. HLA typing covered class I and class II loci at four-digit resolution. Among around 400 genotyped donors of the cohort, an average of about 220,000 unique TCR beta nucleotide sequences was sequenced per donor, of which 15% to 20% were non-productive. All discovery cohort repertoires had been generated on a single sequencing platform. A later genetic analysis took genome-wide SNP genotypes for 398 of the 666 donors and used that subset as a discovery cohort. In an earlier analysis of roughly 580 of the donors, high-throughput TCR beta sequencing was used to judge whether each TCR beta V gene segment behaved as functional or pseudogenic. In the later analysis, no new phenotypic data were used to find candidate immune exposures; instead, reliance was placed on TCR beta sequences and their occurrence across donors. About 330 gigabases of sequencing data and around 85 million unique TCR sequences made up an early release that covered 500 to 700 HLA-typed donors. The study aimed to test whether signatures of past pathogen exposure could be identified by cataloging public T cell receptors. Typing coverage differed by locus: A, B, C, DRB1 and DQB1 were typed in roughly 620-630 donors, DQA1 in 500 to 550, DPA1 in some 610, and DPB1 in 450 to 490. A later analysis re-analyzed previously published TCR beta repertoires from 650 to 800 donors and added high-resolution HLA genotyping to study TCR occurrence patterns. Donor age, sex, ethnicity and CMV serostatus were compiled together with the repertoire data.

General study outcomes and caveats: Because HLA typing was unavailable for some donors at each locus, only the typed subset was used in association tests. Because the 87-base-pair reads could not distinguish some IMGT-functional V segments, including TRBV6-2 and TRBV6-3, those segments were excluded. A further reported finding was that TCR beta sequences accurately predicted the HLA-A and HLA-B alleles for most subjects in the first cohort. The cohort was sequenced for TCR beta chains only, and without alpha or paired-chain data the features that could be detected were limited. Because counts were too low, more than 15 rarely observed V segments, including chromosome 9 orphons, were excluded from the earlier analysis of some 590 of the donors. The classifier was reported to diagnose cytomegalovirus status with high specificity and sensitivity in both the original and validation cohorts. Most CMV-associated TCR beta chains appeared to be HLA-restricted in a later analysis, and the HLA associations seemed to be driven largely by CMV exposure. In a later genetic analysis, a missense DCLRE1C variant was associated with V-gene and J-gene trimming of TCR beta chains, and the association was replicated in an independent cohort. Correlated functional status among segregating V segments might be attributable to linkage disequilibrium, but an unknown experimental factor could not be ruled out. The authors suggested that the approach could potentially be generalized to other disease states and immunological phenotypes. In the study, 150 to 200 TCR beta chains were listed as associated with cytomegalovirus. Most TCR sequences were observed very rarely across donors, whereas some public TCRs were present in many individuals. Broadly in line with IMGT annotations, most TCR beta V segments showed up in productive rearrangements about 87% or about 30% of the time in an earlier analysis of several hundred of the donors. A later analysis associated about 16,000 TCR beta sequences with specific HLA alleles at a false discovery rate of 0.05. According to a later genetic analysis, donors in an Asian-associated ancestry cluster had fewer N-insertions in productive TCRs than the approximately 630-donor mean. In a later analysis, TCR association rates were found to vary across HLA loci, with the most associated TCRs seen for DRB1 alleles and the fewest for HLA-C alleles. A later analysis found that HLA-associated TCR beta chains were more clonally expanded and had lower generation probabilities than equally common non-associated chains. Several of the top co-occurrence clusters appeared to be linked to parvovirus B19, influenza, CMV and Epstein-Barr virus, according to a later analysis. A cluster of highly shared sequence variants was judged likely to be a technical artifact of the sequencing pipeline. In vitro tests confirmed that a few of the cytomegalovirus-associated TCR beta chains recognize cytomegalovirus antigens. Immune exposure information for the cohort was limited to CMV serostatus. When HLA alleles, especially DR and DQ, strongly co-occurred, attributing TCR associations to individual alleles was difficult. The presence/absence analyses assumed that sequencing depth was roughly uniform across donors, and that assumption may not be true.

The library was built by means of the immunoSEQ multiplex PCR assay. For the multiplex PCR, a mixture combining 60 forward primers for TCR Vbeta segments and 13 reverse primers for TCR Jbeta segments was used. A multiplex PCR assay on genomic DNA amplified the CDR3 region of rearranged TCR beta genes. On the Illumina HiSeq System, the amplified TCR beta libraries were sequenced as 87-base-pair reads. Concerning the study's data processing: A later analysis counted approximately 74 million unique TCR beta chains across the 666 repertoires, and roughly 11 million of these chains were shared by at least two donors. Raw reads were error-corrected and collapsed into unique sequences with a nearest-neighbor algorithm that merged closely related sequences to remove PCR and sequencing errors. To assign V, D and J gene segments, CDR3 sequences were aligned to IMGT reference sequences. For a sequence to be retained, a match of at least six nucleotides to both a V gene segment and a J gene segment was required. A rearrangement counted as productive if the CDR3 had no stop codons and remained in frame with V and J, and every other rearrangement counted as non-productive. Following IMGT convention, CDR3 was defined as the stretch from the second conserved V-encoded cysteine up to the conserved J-encoded phenylalanine. The earlier analysis of fewer than 700 of the donors excluded sequences that lacked an unambiguous match to a single V gene segment. In an earlier analysis of some 590 of the donors, V segments were called functional above 56.7% productive rearrangements and were called segregating when the between-donor standard deviation exceeded 5%. A statistical classification framework was developed to diagnose cytomegalovirus status using the catalog of TCR beta chain sequences. V and J gene assignment, in a later analysis, came from comparing TCR nucleotide sequences with IMGT/GENE-DB human TR gene sequences. Using the TCRdist pipeline, a later analysis assigned CDR3 sequences along with most-parsimonious VDJ recombination scenarios. In a later analysis, each TCR beta chain was defined by its CDR3 amino acid sequence together with its V-gene family, and reads without a unique V-gene family were excluded. A later analysis removed several hundred highly shared, low-generation-probability nucleotide sequences to deal with suspected cross-contamination and a sequencing artifact. In a later analysis, a clonal expansion index for each public chain was calculated from normalized within-repertoire ranks of inferred template counts. Generation probabilities in a later analysis came from a VDJ recombination model fitted to out-of-frame rearrangements, and those results were checked against IGoR. Hypergeometric tests were used in a later analysis to score TCR-TCR, TCR-HLA and TCR-CMV co-occurrence, with a repertoire-size bias correction applied to the TCR pairs. In a later analysis, false discovery rates were estimated by permuting HLA or CMV assignments 20 times. In a later analysis, co-occurring TCRs were grouped with DBSCAN, and TCRdist sequence similarity was added when clustering was performed within HLA-allele-positive subsets. Repertoires with fewer than 30,000 or more than 120,000 public chains were left out of co-occurrence clustering, as were four to six repertoires with anomalous nucleotide sharing. The immuneACCESS repertoire file appears here via TCRdb, limited to in-frame rearrangements. These files lack a portion of the clones; in checked studies, under half of the deficit traces to unresolved V genes, and the cause of the others is not known. V and J calls and clone size follow that table, whereas D and trimming were derived from the DNA. Recorded for this sample are some 130,000 clones; over 75% of them occurred a single time. The ten largest make up more than 4% of the sample.

Trimming takes 4 bases off V and 8 bases off J; junction bases not matched to a gene: 5. CDR1 and CDR2 are read off the germline V gene as SGHVS and FQNEAQ. The cysteine opens and the phenylalanine closes a CDR3 of 13 amino acids. CDR3 DNA is the only sequence kept; it has 39 bases, read in frame from the first base. The specimen sequenced was PBMCs. Recombination connected TRBV7-8 to TRBJ1-5; TRBD1 lines up with 7 middle nucleotides. This TCR was sampled from a male donor in good health and CMV-seropositive. The CDR3 reads as follows: CASSSLGGEPQHF. The base sequence is TGTGCCAGCAGCTCCCTAGGGGGCGAGCCCCAGCATTTT.